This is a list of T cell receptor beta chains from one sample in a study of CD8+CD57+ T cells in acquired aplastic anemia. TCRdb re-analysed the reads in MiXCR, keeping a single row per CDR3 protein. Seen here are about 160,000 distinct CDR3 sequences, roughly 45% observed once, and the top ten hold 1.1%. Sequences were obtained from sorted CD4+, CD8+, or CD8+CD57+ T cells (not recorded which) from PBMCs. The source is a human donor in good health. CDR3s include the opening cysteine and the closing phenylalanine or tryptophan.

cdr3_aa: CAWYQGNTGELFF
v_call: TRBV30
j_call: TRBJ2-2

cdr3_aa: CAWSVGAYQETQYF
v_call: TRBV30
j_call: TRBJ2-5

cdr3_aa: CASSLDGGQFF
v_call: TRBV11-2
j_call: TRBJ2-1

cdr3_aa: CASSFQPGKYNEQFF
v_call: TRBV7-2
j_call: TRBJ2-1

cdr3_aa: CASRRTAHNSPLHF
v_call: TRBV7-2
j_call: TRBJ1-6

cdr3_aa: CASSLATTFQETQYF
v_call: TRBV7-9
j_call: TRBJ2-5

cdr3_aa: CASSLVGSYGYTF
v_call: TRBV7-8
j_call: TRBJ1-2

cdr3_aa: CASSPKSRGGETQYF
v_call: TRBV3-1
j_call: TRBJ2-5

cdr3_aa: CSAVRGTVNQPQHF
v_call: TRBV20-1
j_call: TRBJ1-5

cdr3_aa: CASSTGQGEQYF
v_call: TRBV2
j_call: TRBJ2-7

cdr3_aa: CASRPTSGGAHEQYF
v_call: TRBV2
j_call: TRBJ2-7

cdr3_aa: CASLGGETQYF
v_call: TRBV5-6
j_call: TRBJ2-5

cdr3_aa: CASILTGTSYNEQFF
v_call: TRBV5-5
j_call: TRBJ2-1

cdr3_aa: CSATWTSGSSDTQYF
v_call: TRBV20-1
j_call: TRBJ2-3

cdr3_aa: CATSDTVGEAFF
v_call: TRBV24-1
j_call: TRBJ1-1

cdr3_aa: CASSPTFNNEQFF
v_call: TRBV5-1
j_call: TRBJ2-1

cdr3_aa: CASSWLRGDYSPLHF
v_call: TRBV6-1
j_call: TRBJ1-6

cdr3_aa: CASNGQGTEAFF
v_call: TRBV19
j_call: TRBJ1-1

cdr3_aa: CASSFGTDSPLHF
v_call: TRBV7-2
j_call: TRBJ1-6

cdr3_aa: CASGSGRAYEQYF
v_call: TRBV6-1
j_call: TRBJ2-7

cdr3_aa: CSDGQGTYNEQFF
v_call: TRBV29-1
j_call: TRBJ2-1

cdr3_aa: CASSSPRAGGTDTQYF
v_call: TRBV6-5
j_call: TRBJ2-3

cdr3_aa: CSAQDRGQGYTF
v_call: TRBV20-1
j_call: TRBJ1-2

cdr3_aa: CASRTGPGQPQHF
v_call: TRBV19
j_call: TRBJ1-5

cdr3_aa: CASSYSAGQAYEQYF
v_call: TRBV6-5
j_call: TRBJ2-7

cdr3_aa: CASSRPQGFSSGNTIYF
v_call: TRBV11-2
j_call: TRBJ1-3

cdr3_aa: CASSGAGGLFF
v_call: TRBV2
j_call: TRBJ2-2

cdr3_aa: CSARDASPGTYEQYF
v_call: TRBV20-1
j_call: TRBJ2-7